The 15 T cell receptor beta chains listed next were all sequenced from one sample in a study of blood T cell repertoires in COVID-19. Only in-frame clones appear in the TCRdb table, and some are missing; sequencing was by immunoSEQ multiplex PCR. The sample consists of some 170,000 clones, about 78% of them appearing once. The sequenced material came from PBMCs or T cells enriched from blood (not recorded which). Receptor source: a woman between 50 and 59 years old who had recovered from COVID-19.

The chain is built from TRBV28 and TRBJ1-4, with 7 bases aligning to TRBD1. Germline-derived CDR1 and CDR2 are MDHEN and SYDVKM. With 5 bases clipped from V and 4 bases from J, the junction kept 7 bases outside the gene matches. There are 15 residues in the CDR3. In DNA, the CDR3 is TGTGCCAGCAGTCAACAAACAGGGGTTAATGAAAAACTGTTTTTT. It yields the protein CASSQQTGVNEKLFF.

The table lists this clone with a few counts. V gene TRBV24-1 combines with J gene TRBJ2-7; weak D call: TRBD1 (6 bases). The V end was cut by 4 bases, the J end by 0 bases, with 6 bases between. Germline V gene data show CDR1 as KGHDR and CDR2 as SFDVKD. CDR3 length: 13 residues. The chain's CDR3 is CATSEGGSYEQYF. DNA for the CDR3: TGTGCCACCAGTGAAGGGGGCTCCTACGAGCAGTACTTC.

Concerning this clone: The junction and the germline gene differ at one end; a read error may be behind it. The genes are TRBV15 and TRBJ1-2; tentatively, D is TRBD1 (5 bases). There are 14 residues in the CDR3. Germline V CDR1 and CDR2: LNHNV, YYDKDF (reference sequence). CDR3 sequence: CATIRWGEGGGYTF. CDR3 nucleotide sequence: TGTGCCACCATCAGATGGGGGGAAGGAGGCGGCTACACCTTC.

V is TRBV25-1 and J is TRBJ2-7, with TRBD1 as a possible D gene (5 bases). CDR3 length: 17 residues. The V gene lost 1 base and the J gene lost 6 bases, with 22 bases spanning the gap. Germline loops: CDR1 MGHDK, CDR2 SYGVNS. Written as DNA, the CDR3 is TGTGCCAGCAGTGAATGGGGCAGGGAATCCTTTAATGCCGAGCAGTACTTC. This sequence encodes CASSEWGRESFNAEQYF.

This clone turned up a few times. J is TRBJ2-7 and V is TRBV19; 7 bases are a match to TRBD1. The length of the CDR3 is 15 residues. CDR1 is LNHDA and CDR2 is SQIVND in the germline V gene (reference sequence). The trim removed 5 bases at V and 8 bases at J, leaving 15 bases unmatched. Here the CDR3 reads CASSPRQGPLTKQYF. The CDR3 coding sequence is TGTGCCAGTAGTCCAAGACAGGGACCCCTTACGAAGCAGTACTTC.

This chain connects TRBV4-1 to TRBJ2-1; no reliable D call. The CDR3 totals 16 residues. Germline V gene sequence: CDR1 MGHRA, CDR2 YSYEKL. V was clipped by 1 base and J by 0 bases, with 10 bases between them. In DNA, the CDR3 is TGCGCCAGCAGCCAAGCTCGGTCAAGCTCCTACAATGAGCAGTTCTTC. Its translation: CASSQARSSSYNEQFF.

This clone has only one observation. This chain links TRBV10-3 with TRBJ2-1; TRBD2 agrees at 9 bases. Germline V gene data show CDR1 as ENHRY and CDR2 as SYGVKD. The CDR3 extends over 15 amino acids. Trimming cost V 10 bases and J 0 bases; bases outside gene matches: 7. CDR3 in DNA: TGTGCCAATGCTGAACTAGCGGGCTCCTACAATGAGCAGTTCTTC. This translates into CANAELAGSYNEQFF.

This clone was found many times. This chain connects TRBV28 to TRBJ1-2; the D gene is possibly TRBD1 (6 bases). The V gene lost 4 bases and the J gene lost 6 bases, with 12 bases spanning the gap. Germline lookup yields CDR1 MDHEN and CDR2 SYDVKM. CDR3 length: 13 amino acids. CDR3 amino acids: CASSSGTLNGYTF. CDR3 DNA sequence: TGTGCCAGCAGTTCCGGGACATTGAATGGCTACACCTTC.

The rearrangement joins TRBV3-1 (or the pseudogene TRBV3-2) to TRBJ1-4, with 7 bases aligning to TRBD1. Germline CDR1 is LGHDT and CDR2 is YNNKEL (reference sequence). With V trimmed by 4 bases and J by 4 bases, 12 bases remained unmatched. The CDR3 runs 17 residues. This chain's CDR3 is CASSRNSGQVFNEKLFF. CDR3 DNA sequence: TGTGCCAGCAGCCGGAATAGTGGACAGGTTTTTAATGAAAAACTGTTTTTT.

The V and J genes are TRBV5-6 and TRBJ2-1, with 13 bases fitting TRBD2. Germline V gene data show CDR1 as SGHDT and CDR2 as YYEEEE. The J segment lost 7 bases and the V segment lost 5 bases, leaving 6 bases of the junction unmatched. The CDR3 has 15 amino acids. The CDR3 sequence is CASSLLAGGPNEQFF. The CDR3 DNA reads as TGTGCCAGCAGTTTACTAGCGGGAGGGCCTAATGAGCAGTTCTTC. Full variable domain (rest looked up from reference TRBV5-6 and TRBJ2-1): DAGVTQSPTHLIKTRGQQVTLRCSPKSGHDTVSWYQQALGQGPQFIFQYYEEEERQRGNFPDRFSGHQFPNYSSELNVNALLLGDSALYLCASSLLAGGPNEQFFGPGTRLTVL.

The chain joins TRBV28 to TRBJ1-2; TRBD1 aligns across 7 bases. V shed 7 bases, J shed 6 bases, and the junction held 11 bases outside the gene matches. CDR3 length: 14 residues. Looked up from germline, CDR1 is MDHEN and CDR2 is SYDVKM. CDR3 DNA: TGTGCCAGCAACAACGCCAGACAGGGCGATGGCTACACCTTC. Translating it yields CASNNARQGDGYTF.

CDR3 bases: TGCGCCACGAGACTAGCGGGAGGGCCTGGCACAGATACGCAGTATTTT. Translated, it gives CATRLAGGPGTDTQYF. J is TRBJ2-3 and V is TRBV5-1, with 14 bases lining up with TRBD2. This CDR3 comprises 16 residues. Trimming cost V 9 bases and J 1 base; bases outside gene matches: 7. The germline V gene has CDR1 SGHRS and CDR2 YFSETQ.

This clone has just a few counts. This chain's CDR3 is CSASGGRFNEQFF. CDR3 coding DNA: TGCAGTGCTAGTGGCGGGAGATTCAATGAGCAGTTCTTC. The V gene is TRBV20-1, the J gene TRBJ2-1; 7 bases fit TRBD2. Germline CDR1 DFQATT, CDR2 SNEGSKA (reference sequence). The CDR3 spans 13 residues. With V trimmed by 3 bases and J by 6 bases, 5 bases remained unmatched.

This clone was recorded once. V and J are TRBV9 and TRBJ2-3; D gene uncertain. There are 13 residues in the CDR3. Germline assignment: CDR1 SGDLS and CDR2 YYNGEE. V was cut by 2 bases and J by 2 bases, with 6 bases left in between. The CDR3, as DNA: TGTGCCAGCAGCGTCCTGGCCACAGATACGCAGTATTTT. This translates into CASSVLATDTQYF.

This clone was detected once. The rearrangement joins TRBV30 to TRBJ2-3; D is perhaps TRBD2 (5 bases). The germline V and J ends were trimmed by 0 bases and 10 bases, with 8 bases remaining between them. Germline loops: CDR1 GTSNPN, CDR2 SVGIG (reference sequence). The CDR3 has 11 residues. The CDR3 loop reads CAWSVTGSQYF. CDR3 sequence (DNA): TGTGCCTGGAGTGTAACGGGGTCGCAGTATTTT. The variable domain in full, completed from reference TRBV30 and TRBJ2-3, reads SQTIHQWPATLVQPVGSPLSLECTVEGTSNPNLYWYRQAAGRGLQLLFYSVGIGQISSEVPQNLSASRPQDRQFILSSKKLLLSDSGFYLCAWSVTGSQYFGPGTRLTVL.